This entry describes one T cell receptor (beta chain). These data originate in a study of blood T cell repertoires in COVID-19. Study background: The samples span acute and convalescent COVID-19 from the United States, Italy and Spain. From T cells, B-cell-depleted T cells, or PBMCs came the material, which was cDNA or gDNA.

Repertoires were generated with immunoSEQ multiplex PCR, while TCRdb's copy carries only in-frame clones and drops some. The sample has 70,000 to 75,000 clones, approximately 78% seen once. Germline assignment: CDR1 SGHDT and CDR2 YYEEEE. The CDR3 contains 18 residues. V lost 3 bases and J 2 bases, leaving 20 bases between the germline ends. The source is an elderly woman with active or convalescent COVID-19. Material for sequencing was peripheral blood. The chain employs TRBV5-6 and TRBJ2-2; D is possibly TRBD2 (5 bases). CDR3 nucleotide sequence: TGTGCCAGCAGCTCCCGGGAACTTTCCCTAGGTAACACCGGGGAGCTGTTTTTT. It codes for CASSSRELSLGNTGELFF.